Presented here are 11 T cell receptor beta chains from one specimen sequenced in a study of T cell clonality in common variable immunodeficiency. The assay was immunoSEQ multiplex PCR, and TCRdb's table has in-frame clones only and misses some. The sample was found to contain around 34,000 clones, and every one recurs. Sample: peripheral blood mononuclear cells. Receptors originate from a person aged 18 to 75 in good health.

Ten or more counts support this clone. The read is 3 residues too short to cover the CDR3 end, so that end is filled in from the germline J gene. V gene TRBV19 combines with J gene TRBJ2-1; 11 nucleotides match TRBD1. The CDR3 is 15 amino acids. V was pared by 7 bases and J by 8 bases, with 10 bases of the junction left unmatched. CDR1 is LNHDA, CDR2 SQIVND, per germline (reference sequence). Incomplete CDR3 DNA: TGTGCCAGTAAAAGGAGGGGACAGGGGGGCGATGAG. Translation: CASKRRGQGGDE. The whole CDR3 is CASKRRGQGGDEQFF.

This clone was counted at least ten times. The sequenced fragment ends 3 residues before the CDR3 boundary, so the rest is inferred from the germline J gene. This chain uses TRBV19 with TRBJ1-1; possible D gene TRBD1, 5 bases. This CDR3 is built from 13 residues. Germline V lookup: CDR1 LNHDA, CDR2 SQIVND (reference sequence). This CDR3 is CASSIRGLAGAFF. CDR3 DNA, as far as it was read: TGTGCCAGTAGTATTCGGGGACTGGCGGGA.

The table lists this clone with many counts. The read gets to within 3 residues of the CDR3 end, and the germline J gene fills in the rest. The genes are TRBV28 and TRBJ1-4; the D is unclear. CDR1 MDHEN and CDR2 SYDVKM come from the germline V gene. V was clipped by 2 bases and J by 2 bases, with 15 bases between them. CDR3 length: 17 residues. CDR3 DNA, as far as it was read: TGTGCCAGCAGTTTAGTAGTTAGTTCTGCGACTAATGAAAAA. Translated, it gives CASSLVVSSATNEK. The whole CDR3 reads CASSLVVSSATNEKLFF.

There are many counts of this clone. From the germline J gene comes the end of the CDR3, since the read stops 3 residues before it. The chain employs TRBV9 and TRBJ2-3; maybe TRBD1 (6 bases). V lost 4 bases, J lost 1 base, and 10 bases lay in between. The CDR3 extends over 14 amino acids. Germline values: CDR1 SGDLS, CDR2 YYNGEE. The CDR3 is CASSPRTGTDTQYF. The sequenced part of the CDR3 DNA is TGTGCCAGCAGCCCCCGGACAGGCACAGATACG.

In its sample, this clone was seen many times. The DNA ends 3 residues before the CDR3 does, and the rest of the CDR3 is filled in from the germline J gene. This rearrangement joins TRBV7-6 to TRBJ2-1, with D tentatively TRBD2 (6 bases). The CDR3 is made up of 14 amino acids. Trimming pared 7 bases from V and 7 bases from J, leaving 17 bases between. The germline V gene has CDR1 SGHVS and CDR2 FNYEAQ. The CDR3 reads CASTPGTQTNEQFF. The CDR3 DNA, read in part, is TGTGCCAGCACTCCCGGGACTCAGACAAATGAG.

This clone was counted many times. The CDR3 goes on 3 residues after the read ends, and that part is filled in from the germline J gene. The chain recombines TRBV29-1 with TRBJ2-3; D is perhaps TRBD2 (6 bases). The CDR3 runs 14 residues. CDR1 and CDR2 (germline): SQVTM, ANQGSEA. V gave up 6 bases and J gave up 3 bases, with 16 bases separating them. CDR3 sequence reads: CSVELALGTDTQYF. Incomplete CDR3 DNA: TGCAGCGTCGAACTAGCCCTAGGTACAGATACG.

This clone was recorded many times. Read coverage stops 3 residues before the CDR3 terminus; the germline J gene supplies the remainder. The chain carries TRBV7-2 and TRBJ2-2, with a weak D call TRBD1 (6 bases). The CDR3 consists of 17 residues. The germline V gene encodes CDR1 SGHTA and CDR2 FQGNSA. The sequenced part of the CDR3 DNA is TGTGCAAGTCGCTTAGCGTCCGGGACACACAACACCGGGGAG. Translated: CASRLASGTHNTGE. The CDR3 in its entirety is CASRLASGTHNTGELFF.

The sample holds many counts of this clone. The sequenced fragment ends 3 residues before the CDR3 boundary, so the rest is inferred from the germline J gene. This rearrangement joins TRBV5-5 to TRBJ2-5, with TRBD2 matching over 7 bases. Germline V gene lookup returns CDR1 SGHKS and CDR2 YYEKEE (reference sequence). This CDR3 contains 14 residues. The ends lost 4 bases at V and 5 bases at J; junction bases unmatched: 8. The CDR3 loop reads CASSPGLGLETQYF. The covered CDR3 bases are TGTGCCAGCAGCCCTGGACTAGGCCTGGAGACC.

This clone was detected many times. The sequenced fragment ends 3 residues before the CDR3 boundary, so the rest is inferred from the germline J gene. The V gene is TRBV5-6, the J gene TRBJ2-3; weak D call: TRBD1 (6 bases). Germline lookup yields CDR1 SGHDT and CDR2 YYEEEE. Trimming took 0 bases from V and 0 from J, leaving 8 bases between them. The CDR3 is made up of 15 amino acids. The CDR3 DNA, read in part, is TGTGCCAGCAGCTTGGTTGGACAGAGCACAGATACG. Protein: CASSLVGQSTDT. The full CDR3 sequence reads CASSLVGQSTDTQYF. The complete variable domain, with remaining parts taken from reference TRBV5-6 and TRBJ2-3, reads DAGVTQSPTHLIKTRGQQVTLRCSPKSGHDTVSWYQQALGQGPQFIFQYYEEEERQRGNFPDRFSGHQFPNYSSELNVNALLLGDSALYLCASSLVGQSTDTQYFGPGTRLTVL.

At least ten counts were recorded for this clone. The read ends 3 residues shy of where the CDR3 ends; the end is completed using the germline J gene. The gene calls are TRBV7-8 and TRBJ2-2, with D possibly being TRBD1 (6 bases). This CDR3 contains 15 residues. Germline V lookup: CDR1 SGHVS, CDR2 FQNEAQ. Trimming removed 8 bases from V and 2 bases from J, with 15 bases in between. CDR3 region: CASGKGTLNTGELFF. The sequenced CDR3 bases are TGTGCCAGCGGGAAAGGGACACTAAACACCGGGGAG.

This clone was seen repeatedly, ten times or more. Read sequence stops 3 residues before the CDR3 end, and the germline J gene provides the missing end. The chain is built from TRBV19 and TRBJ1-5, with 7 bases matching TRBD1. Germline-derived CDR1 and CDR2 are LNHDA and SQIVND (reference sequence). This CDR3 is built from 18 residues. With V trimmed by 4 bases and J by 4 bases, 16 bases remained unmatched. Here the CDR3 reads CASSNPPGRQGVNQPQHF. Incomplete CDR3 DNA: TGTGCCAGTAGTAACCCGCCTGGGCGACAGGGAGTTAATCAGCCC.